The clone carrying this T cell receptor beta chain was seen a single time. Its antigen is unknown. These data are taken from a study of cytomegalovirus exposure and HLA in healthy donors. 13 Jbeta primers and 60 Vbeta primers were used for the PCR. Method: immunoSEQ multiplex PCR; TCRdb's copy keeps in-frame clones and lacks some. Among approximately 300,000 clones listed, roughly four fifths were seen once. The length of the CDR3 is 13 residues. Germline V gives CDR1 SEHNR, CDR2 FQNEAQ (reference sequence). Trimming pared 2 bases from V and 7 bases from J, leaving 9 bases between. Findings of the study overall: The study carried out a later analysis of TCR beta sequences. It associated approximately 17,000 of them with specific HLA alleles at a false discovery rate of 0.05. About 180 TCR beta chains were listed as cytomegalovirus-associated. Certain indistinguishable V segments, among them TRBV6-2 and TRBV6-3, were excluded.

The receptor's source is a woman in her thirties or forties in good health and CMV-seropositive. Material: PBMCs. This sequence joins TRBV7-9 and TRBJ2-1; maybe TRBD2 (5 bases). CDR3 nucleotides: TGTGCCAGCAGCTTAATATCGGGAAATGAGCAGTTCTTC. Amino acid sequence: CASSLISGNEQFF.